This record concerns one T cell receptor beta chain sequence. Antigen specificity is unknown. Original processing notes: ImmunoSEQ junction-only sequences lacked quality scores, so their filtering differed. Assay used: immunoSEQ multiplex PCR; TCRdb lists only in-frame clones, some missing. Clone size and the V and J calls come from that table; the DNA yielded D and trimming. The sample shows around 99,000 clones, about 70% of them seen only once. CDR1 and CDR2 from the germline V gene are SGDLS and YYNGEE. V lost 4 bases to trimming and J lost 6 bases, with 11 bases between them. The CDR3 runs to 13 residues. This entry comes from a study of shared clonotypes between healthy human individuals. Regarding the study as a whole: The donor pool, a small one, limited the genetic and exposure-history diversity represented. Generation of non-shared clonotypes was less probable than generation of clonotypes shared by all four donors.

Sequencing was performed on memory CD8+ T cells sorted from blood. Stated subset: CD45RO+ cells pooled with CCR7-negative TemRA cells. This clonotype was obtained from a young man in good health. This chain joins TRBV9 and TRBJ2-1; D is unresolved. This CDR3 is CASSPNLGNEQFF. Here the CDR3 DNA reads TGTGCCAGCAGCCCCAACCTAGGCAATGAGCAGTTCTTC.